Below are 8 T cell receptor beta chains sequenced from a single sample in a study of blood T cell repertoires in COVID-19 (dated by TCRdb to the early 2020s). Libraries were made using the immunoSEQ multiplex PCR assay. This immuneACCESS table, as held by TCRdb, lists in-frame sequences with V and J called but not all clones. Of the missing ones, under half trace to an unresolved V gene in checked studies; the others have no known cause. The sample yields over 50,000 clones; over 75% were counted once. 3% to 3.5% of the sample rests with the top ten. Sequencing used peripheral blood. The receptors stem from a human donor in a cohort sampled during active COVID-19.

V gene TRBV4-1 combines with J gene TRBJ2-7, with TRBD2 matching over 7 bases. This CDR3 comprises 17 residues. Germline CDR1 is MGHRA and CDR2 is YSYEKL. V was clipped by 1 base and J by 0 bases; unmatched bases: 9. CDR3 DNA: TGCGCCAGCAGCCAAGTTCCCGGCGGGGGAAGCTCCTACGAGCAGTACTTC. Protein: CASSQVPGGGSSYEQYF.

This chain links TRBV3-1 (or the pseudogene TRBV3-2) with TRBJ2-1; TRBD2 agrees at 12 bases. Losses at the gene ends were 0 bases for V and 4 bases for J; bases not matched to a gene: 1. This CDR3 is 16 amino acids long. Germline-derived CDR1 and CDR2 are LGHDT and YNNKEL (reference sequence). The CDR3 DNA follows: TGTGCCAGCAGCCAAGATGGACTAGCGGGGTACAATGAGCAGTTCTTC. Translated, it gives CASSQDGLAGYNEQFF.

The V call is TRBV19, the J call TRBJ2-7; 12 nucleotides agree with TRBD2. The CDR3 spans 17 residues. The germline V gene has CDR1 LNHDA and CDR2 SQIVND (reference sequence). J lost 0 bases, V lost 5 bases, and 8 bases had no gene match. The CDR3 sequence is CASSGTSGGSSSYEQYF. The CDR3 DNA reads TGTGCCAGTAGTGGCACTAGCGGGGGGTCGAGCTCCTACGAGCAGTACTTC.

Here the CDR3 DNA reads TGTGCCAGTAGTTCCGGGACAGGGGTTGGCGGGGAGCTGTTTTTT. This codes for CASSSGTGVGGELFF. The chain carries TRBV19 and TRBJ2-2, with 10 bases aligning to TRBD1. CDR1 is LNHDA and CDR2 is SQIVND in the germline V gene (reference sequence). CDR3 length equals 15 residues. Germline trimming cut 5 bases from V and 7 bases from J; bases unmatched to any gene: 7.

The V call is TRBV9, the J call TRBJ1-4; D not certain. The ends were cut back, 4 bases at V and 0 bases at J, with 10 bases in the middle. The V gene's germline CDR1 is SGDLS and CDR2 YYNGEE. This CDR3 contains 15 residues. The CDR3 sequence: CASSPHSATNEKLFF. CDR3 sequence (DNA): TGTGCCAGCAGCCCCCACAGTGCAACTAATGAAAAACTGTTTTTT.

This chain uses TRBV2 with TRBJ2-3; a possible D gene is TRBD2 (7 bases). This CDR3 region has 16 residues. CDR1 is SNHLY and CDR2 is FYNNEI in the germline V gene. V lost 3 bases and J lost 2, with 15 bases in between. The CDR3 DNA follows: TGTGCCAGCAGTGAGGTCGGGGGGCGGGCCACAGATACGCAGTATTTT. It translates to CASSEVGGRATDTQYF. The full variable domain, in which reference TRBV2 and TRBJ2-3 provide the parts outside the CDR3, is EPEVTQTPSHQVTQMGQEVILRCVPISNHLYFYWYRQILGQKVEFLVSFYNNEISEKSEIFDDQFSVERPDGSNFTLKIRSTKLEDSAMYFCASSEVGGRATDTQYFGPGTRLTVL.

V and J are TRBV5-4 and TRBJ2-1; 11 nucleotides align to TRBD2. The V and J ends lost 3 bases and 2 bases, in that order; junction bases with no gene match: 4. From germline, CDR1 is SGHNT and CDR2 YYREEE (reference sequence). The CDR3 is 16 residues long. The CDR3 DNA follows: TGTGCCAGCAGCTCCACTAGCGGGGGCCCCTACAATGAGCAGTTCTTC. Translation: CASSSTSGGPYNEQFF. Looking up the rest from reference TRBV5-4 and TRBJ2-1 gives the full variable domain: ETGVTQSPTHLIKTRGQQVTLRCSSQSGHNTVSWYQQALGQGPQFIFQYYREEENGRGNFPPRFSGLQFPNYSSELNVNALELDDSALYLCASSSTSGGPYNEQFFGPGTRLTVL.

The chain carries TRBV6-2 or TRBV6-3 and TRBJ1-6, with D perhaps matching TRBD1 (6 bases). The germline V and J ends were trimmed by 6 bases and 2 bases, with 11 bases remaining between them. The germline V gene encodes CDR1 MNHEY and CDR2 SVGEGT. The CDR3 runs 15 residues. The CDR3 sequence is CASSQQGAYNSPLHF. The CDR3 DNA reads as TGTGCCAGCAGCCAACAGGGAGCCTATAATTCACCCCTCCACTTT.